This paragraph reports one TCR beta chain. The antigen is undetermined. The germline V gene has CDR1 MNHNS and CDR2 SASEGT. Trimming removed 8 bases at V and 5 bases at J, with 20 bases between. The length of the CDR3 is 15 residues. The data stem from a study of response to subunit inactivated influenza vaccine. Notes on the study in general: Authors suggested each seasonal influenza vaccination recruits few new T cells.

Each CDR3 protein gets one entry after TCRdb re-called the RT-PCR reads with MiXCR. This table has some 500,000 distinct CDR3 sequences, roughly 25% appearing once. The sequences come from CD4+ T cells sorted from PBMCs, collected 4 to 6 days after vaccination. This chain uses TRBV6-1 with TRBJ2-3, with D perhaps matching TRBD1 or TRBD2 (5 bases each). This sequence originates from a man between 45 and 60 years old who received an inactivated influenza vaccine. CDR3 in DNA: TGTGCCAGCCCTGAAGGTGAGGGGCCCGTAGATACGCAGTATTTT. Translating it yields CASPEGEGPVDTQYF.